This is a list of T cell receptor beta chains from one sample in a study of T cell responses to AZD1222 COVID-19 vaccine. Sequencing was performed with immunoSEQ multiplex PCR; in TCRdb, only in-frame clones are kept and a portion is missing. The sample comprises 110,000 to 150,000 clones, approximately 93% of which are singletons, and about 12% rests with the top ten. Material: peripheral blood, obtained after recovery from COVID-19. The source is an adult who had recovered from COVID-19. Each CDR3 is given with its conserved first and last residue. Clone size is shown for a subset of rows, as once, few, many or a class of expanded clone.

j_call	clone_size	v_call	cdr3_aa
TRBJ2-6	-	TRBV7-9	CASSLRGSGANVLTF
TRBJ2-1	-	TRBV7-2	CASSPRLAYNEQFF
TRBJ2-2	-	TRBV19	CASRPRSGSNTGELFF
TRBJ2-3	-	TRBV28	CASSPAWAGDTDTQYF
TRBJ1-1	-	TRBV2	CASSEAGDQNTEAFF
TRBJ2-5	-	TRBV3-1/TRBV3-2	CASSQDIGIQETQYF
TRBJ2-3	once	TRBV3-1/TRBV3-2	CASASSSDTQYF
TRBJ2-1	-	TRBV14	CASNKGGRNEQFF
TRBJ2-1	-	TRBV2	CASSEMGHRFGGEQFF
TRBJ1-6	-	TRBV6-2/TRBV6-3	CASSPTGTENSPLHF
TRBJ1-1	once	TRBV6-5	CASTQPDRVRAEAFF
TRBJ2-5	once	TRBV6-6	CASSPELLGAGDQETQYF
TRBJ1-1	-	TRBV5-8	CASSTGTVEAFF
TRBJ1-3	-	TRBV7-3	CASSRSGEAGNTIYF
TRBJ2-7	-	TRBV28	CASSSTDRHEQYF
TRBJ1-2	once	TRBV19	CASSPLRTNYGYTF
TRBJ1-3	-	TRBV24-1	CATSPSGNTIYF
TRBJ2-2	-	TRBV28	CASSSYPGGRANTGELFF
TRBJ1-1	-	TRBV25-1	CASSDPPPAGTEAFF
TRBJ2-1	-	TRBV19	CASSIRGTGVVTYYNEQFF
TRBJ2-7	-	TRBV5-5	CASSLSAHEQYF
TRBJ1-2	-	TRBV29-1	CSVGTGSNGYTF
TRBJ2-7	-	TRBV28	CASRKGPFEQRSLLIYEQYF
TRBJ1-2	-	TRBV27	CASSWAGGDYGYTF
TRBJ1-4	-	TRBV5-1	CASAGTATNEKLFF
TRBJ1-1	-	TRBV12-3/TRBV12-4	CASSRLVGLEAFF
TRBJ2-5	-	TRBV11-2	CASSFPGSETQYF
TRBJ2-1	-	TRBV6-5	CASSAGQGTYNEQFF
TRBJ2-1	-	TRBV18	CASSPRLSGSVLNEQFF
TRBJ1-4	-	TRBV4-2	CASSQDPYRGNEKLFF
TRBJ1-5	-	TRBV15	CATSSSDRGRDQPQHF
TRBJ2-1	-	TRBV19	CASSGGSYNEQFF
TRBJ2-7	-	TRBV18	CASSAEKYEQYF
TRBJ2-1	-	TRBV10-3	CAISQAQGLAGNYNEQFF
TRBJ1-2	-	TRBV5-1	CASSTDRIYGYTF
TRBJ1-1	-	TRBV18	CASSPLARANTEAFF
TRBJ2-1	-	TRBV24-1	CATSDPGRGHTYNEQFF
TRBJ2-6	-	TRBV21-1	CASSKVPRQLSSGANVLTF
TRBJ2-7	-	TRBV28	CASSPPRQVYEQYF
TRBJ2-3	-	TRBV10-3	CAISGALGQGTDTQYF
TRBJ2-3	few	TRBV28	CASSSGSDTQYF
TRBJ2-7	-	TRBV11-2	CASSSIPGLTGFYEQYF
TRBJ1-2	-	TRBV28	CASSPADLINYGYTF
TRBJ1-5	-	TRBV5-1	CASRIGTDSNQPQHF
TRBJ2-7	-	TRBV11-2	CASTRQAGTYEQYF
TRBJ1-5	-	TRBV4-2	CASGSDRAGQPQHF
TRBJ2-2	-	TRBV15	CATSSTRGEGTGELFF
TRBJ2-7	-	TRBV19	CASSMVLGAYEQYF
TRBJ2-6	-	TRBV30	CAWVGGSGANVLTF
TRBJ1-5	-	TRBV7-9	CASSLARTGIDQPQHF
TRBJ1-1	-	TRBV5-1	CASIDRTGPSGTEAFF
TRBJ2-7	-	TRBV4-1	CASSQEGGYEQYF
TRBJ2-7	-	TRBV21-1	CASSKEVVDRITYEQYF
TRBJ2-7	-	TRBV10-3	CAIALAFDGEQYF
TRBJ2-1	-	TRBV18	CASSPPRLAGNEQFF
TRBJ2-1	-	TRBV28	CASSLSGSDYNEQFF
TRBJ2-2	-	TRBV5-8	CASSPWAGSNTGELFF
TRBJ2-7	-	TRBV30	CAWSPPWEGLPYEQYF